This TCR beta chain was identified in a study of tumor-infiltrating lymphocytes in primary liver carcinoma. About the study: Tumor stage was T1-T3 N0M0, and tumor size was 4.2 to 10 cm across.

The CDR3 loop spans 14 amino acids. CDR1 is MNHEY and CDR2 is SVGAGI in the germline V gene. Germline DNA was also extracted, and blood RNA was taken from unsorted whole blood. Chronic HBV infection affected patients, none of whom had received treatment. In advance of surgery, roughly 4.4 milliliters of peripheral blood were collected. Starting from approximately 470 ng of total RNA, TCR beta cDNA was produced with a primer in the constant region. Investigators got TCR beta libraries out of three nested multiplex PCR rounds, done with slightly modified ARM-PCR. PCR rounds one and two used TRBV1-TRBV30 forward primers with a C-beta reverse primer for around 11 cycles each. MiXCR, run by TCRdb on the multiplex PCR reads, gives a single entry per CDR3 protein. The repertoire holds almost 200,000 distinct CDR3 sequences, with 65% as singletons. Study-wide points: Significantly greater top-250-clone fractions characterized tumors relative to blood (p = 0.039).

Note on this clonotype: The antigen remains undetermined. A much more abundant neighbour one base away suggests this may be a read error.

This sequence originates from a woman aged 55 to 70 with primary liver carcinoma and hepatitis B virus infection. Sequences were obtained from peripheral blood. The chain couples TRBV6-5 to TRBJ2-3; 8 nucleotides agree with TRBD2. The CDR3 bases are TGTACCAGCAGCCCGGGACTAGGGGGTAATACGCAGTATTTT. This sequence encodes CTSSPGLGGNTQYF.